These 32 T cell receptor beta chains were all obtained from the same sample, sequenced in a study of beta chain features in type 1 diabetes. The sequenced template was cDNA made from the entire isolated RNA. Only in-frame clones appear in the TCRdb table, and some are missing; sequencing was by immunoSEQ multiplex PCR. This table holds over 700,000 clones, 17% found once. Input material: naive CD4+ T cells from blood. These receptors came from a woman aged 18-30 years in good health.

This clone was seen more than once but under ten times. The chain recombines TRBV7-9 with TRBJ2-3; 9 bases map to TRBD1. This CDR3 has 16 residues. Looked up from germline, CDR1 is SEHNR and CDR2 is FQNEAQ (reference sequence). V gave up 3 bases and J gave up 1 base; unmatched junction bases: 5. The CDR3 loop is CASSLGQGGRTDTQYF. As DNA, the CDR3 is TGTGCCAGCAGCTTGGGACAGGGCGGGCGCACAGATACGCAGTATTTT.

With respect to this clone: This CDR3 is also generated by other DNA sequences in the sample. This chain joins TRBV20-1 and TRBJ1-2, with 10 bases that match TRBD1. The CDR3 length is 11 residues. Germline CDR1 reads DFQATT; CDR2 reads SNEGSKA (reference sequence). The V and J ends lost 3 bases and 8 bases, in that order; junction bases with no gene match: 0. CDR3 in DNA: TGCAGTGCTAGGACAGGGGGCGGCTACACCTTC. Its translation is CSARTGGGYTF.

The chain carries TRBV9 and TRBJ1-3; TRBD1 is a possible D gene (5 bases). From germline, CDR1 is SGDLS and CDR2 YYNGEE. The germline V and J ends were trimmed by 1 base and 0 bases, with 17 bases remaining between them. This CDR3 region has 18 residues. CDR3 in DNA: TGTGCCAGCAGCGTAACTACCGGGACGGCTAGCTCTGGAAACACCATATATTTT. Protein product: CASSVTTGTASSGNTIYF. Full variable domain (rest looked up from reference TRBV9 and TRBJ1-3): DSGVTQTPKHLITATGQRVTLRCSPRSGDLSVYWYQQSLDQGLQFLIQYYNGEERAKGNILERFSAQQFPDLHSELNLSSLELGDSALYFCASSVTTGTASSGNTIYFGEGSWLTVV.

The chain joins TRBV7-5 to TRBJ2-7. TRBV7-5 is noted as a pseudogene. The CDR3 runs 13 residues. CDR3 DNA: TGTGCCAGAAAATGGGGGAACACCTACGAGCAGTACTTC. This translates into CARKWGNTYEQYF.

The V call is TRBV19, the J call TRBJ2-4; 11 bases map to TRBD1. The CDR3 spans 14 residues. The V gene end was trimmed by 9 bases and the J gene end by 8 bases; junction bases not matched to a gene: 9. Germline lookup yields CDR1 LNHDA and CDR2 SQIVND (reference sequence). CDR3: CASGSGTGGHIQYF. CDR3 sequence (DNA): TGTGCCAGCGGATCCGGGACAGGGGGACACATTCAGTACTTC. Supplemented by reference TRBV19 and TRBJ2-4, the full variable domain reads DGGITQSPKYLFRKEGQNVTLSCEQNLNHDAMYWYRQDPGQGLRLIYYSQIVNDFQKGDIAEGYSVSREKKESFPLTVTSAQKNPTAFYLCASGSGTGGHIQYFGAGTRLSVL.

CDR3 DNA sequence: TGTGCCAGCAGCGGCGGACAGGGGATCTATTCTGGGGCCAACGTCCTGACTTTC. It is translated as CASSGGQGIYSGANVLTF. This rearrangement joins TRBV5-4 to TRBJ2-6; TRBD1 agrees at 9 bases. The CDR3 is 18 residues long. Germline values: CDR1 SGHNT, CDR2 YYREEE (reference sequence). Unmatched junction bases numbered 9, after V lost 4 bases and J lost 1 base.

The chain links TRBV18 to TRBJ2-7, with 7 nucleotides matching TRBD1. The ends lost 5 bases at V and 3 bases at J; junction bases unmatched: 19. Per the germline V gene, CDR1 is KGHSH and CDR2 is LQKENI. The CDR3 length is 18 residues. In DNA, the CDR3 is TGTGCCAGCTCATCCATAGGGGGCTCGTTTCCCAGCGTCTACGAGCAGTACTTC. Residues: CASSSIGGSFPSVYEQYF.

Points on this clone: The sample holds other DNA sequences that translate to the same CDR3. The chain employs TRBV15 and TRBJ2-5; D gene ambiguous. The CDR3 has 14 residues. Trimming cost V 0 bases and J 2 bases, with 7 bases left between them. Germline V gene lookup returns CDR1 LNHNV and CDR2 YYDKDF (reference sequence). DNA of the CDR3: TGTGCCACCAGCAGAGATCTAAGTCAAGAGACCCAGTACTTC. Translating gives CATSRDLSQETQYF. Complete variable domain (other parts from reference TRBV15 and TRBJ2-5): DAMVIQNPRYQVTQFGKPVTLSCSQTLNHNVMYWYQQKSSQAPKLLFHYYDKDFNNEADTPDNFQSRRPNTSFCFLDIRSPGLGDTAMYLCATSRDLSQETQYFGPGTRLLVL.

The sample holds one count of this clone. The rearrangement joins TRBV4-2 to TRBJ2-2, with 7 positions matching TRBD2. Germline CDR1 is LGHNA and CDR2 is YNFKEQ. Germline trimming cut 2 bases from V and 6 bases from J; bases unmatched to any gene: 15. There are 18 residues in the CDR3. The CDR3 DNA reads as TGTGCCAGCAGCCAATTCAGAGGACTAGGCCCGCTCGCCGGGGAGCTGTTTTTT. This sequence encodes CASSQFRGLGPLAGELFF.

This clone was detected only a few times. The J gene is TRBJ1-5, the V gene TRBV5-1; the match to TRBD1 covers 8 bases. CDR1 and CDR2 (germline): SGHRS, YFSETQ. With V trimmed by 4 bases and J by 6 bases, 9 bases remained unmatched. The CDR3 has 15 amino acids. DNA of the CDR3: TGCGCCAGCAGCCCTGCCGGACAGGGAGGTCAGCCCCAGCATTTT. Translating gives CASSPAGQGGQPQHF. Full variable domain (rest looked up from reference TRBV5-1 and TRBJ1-5): KAGVTQTPRYLIKTRGQQVTLSCSPISGHRSVSWYQQTPGQGLQFLFEYFSETQRNKGNFPGRFSGRQFSNSRSEMNVSTLELGDSALYLCASSPAGQGGQPQHFGDGTRLSIL.

This chain uses TRBV11-2 with TRBJ2-5; D perhaps matches TRBD2 (5 bases). Germline V lookup: CDR1 SGHAT, CDR2 FQNNGV. This CDR3 spans 19 amino acids. Trimming shortened V by 1 base and J by 2 bases, and 23 bases separated the two germline ends. The CDR3 loop is CASSLVAREGTQTQETQYF. CDR3 sequence (DNA): TGTGCCAGCAGCTTAGTCGCCCGGGAAGGTACCCAAACTCAAGAGACCCAGTACTTC.

This clone was recorded only once. The chain recombines TRBV2 with TRBJ1-4; the D is unclear. CDR1 SNHLY and CDR2 FYNNEI come from the germline V gene. The CDR3 contains 12 residues. Trimming removed 8 bases from V and 5 bases from J, with 9 bases in between. CDR3 protein: CASGSENEKLFF. CDR3 nucleotide sequence: TGTGCCAGCGGGTCTGAAAATGAAAAACTGTTTTTT.

This clone has just a few counts. The gene calls are TRBV28 and TRBJ1-1; TRBD1 matches at 10 bases. The CDR3 runs to 16 residues. The ends lost 5 bases at V and 0 bases at J; junction bases unmatched: 6. The germline V gene encodes CDR1 MDHEN and CDR2 SYDVKM. The CDR3, as DNA: TGTGCCAGCAGTCCGAGGACAGGGGGGATGAACACTGAAGCTTTCTTT. Protein product: CASSPRTGGMNTEAFF.

This clone was seen a handful of times. The V call is TRBV6-5, the J call TRBJ2-3, with 8 bases matching TRBD2. Looked up from germline, CDR1 is MNHEY and CDR2 is SVGAGI. This CDR3 is built from 15 residues. V lost 0 bases to trimming and J lost 4 bases; unmatched junction nucleotides: 3. The CDR3 is CASSYSSGMPDTQYF. The DNA of the CDR3 is TGTGCCAGCAGTTACTCTAGCGGGATGCCAGATACGCAGTATTTT.

The CDR3 nucleotides are TGTGCCAGCAAAGACAGGGGCAAGTACGAGCAGTACTTC. This encodes CASKDRGKYEQYF. The chain is built from TRBV28 and TRBJ2-7; 8 bases are a match to TRBD1. CDR1 and CDR2 from the germline V gene are MDHEN and SYDVKM. The CDR3 is 13 residues long. The junction had 6 bases not matched to a gene; V was cut back by 7 bases and J by 4 bases.

The chain employs TRBV5-8 and TRBJ1-2; 9 positions match TRBD1. This CDR3 comprises 18 residues. Germline CDR1 reads SGHTS; CDR2 reads YDEGEE. J lost 2 bases, V lost 4 bases, and 15 bases had no gene match. This chain's CDR3 is CASSRKWRDRVANYGYTF. CDR3 sequence (DNA): TGTGCCAGCAGCCGCAAGTGGCGGGACAGGGTAGCGAACTATGGCTACACCTTC.

This clone was seen only a few times. The rearrangement joins TRBV11-2 to TRBJ2-5; D gene uncertain. The CDR3 length is 11 residues. CDR1 and CDR2 (germline): SGHAT, FQNNGV. V was pared by 6 bases and J by 5 bases, with 7 bases between. The CDR3 coding sequence is TGTGCCAGCAGTGTCGCGGAGACCCAGTACTTC. This translates into CASSVAETQYF.

Only a few counts were recorded for this clone. The rearrangement links TRBV7-9 to TRBJ2-3; possible D gene TRBD1, 6 bases. V was cut by 4 bases and J by 2 bases, with 22 bases left in between. The CDR3 consists of 18 residues. Germline values: CDR1 SEHNR, CDR2 FQNEAQ (reference sequence). CDR3 DNA: TGTGCCAGCAGCTCACCCTTCCCCACAGGGCGTCACACAGATACGCAGTATTTT. It translates to CASSSPFPTGRHTDTQYF.

This clone was observed a few times. The sample contains more than one DNA sequence encoding this CDR3. The chain has TRBV4-2 and TRBJ1-1; no reliable D call. V was shortened by 1 base and J by 3 bases, with 6 bases between the two germline ends. Germline V gives CDR1 LGHNA, CDR2 YNFKEQ. The CDR3 is 13 amino acids. The CDR3 sequence: CASSQAGDTEAFF. CDR3 sequence (DNA): TGTGCCAGCAGCCAAGCCGGCGACACTGAAGCTTTCTTT.

A few counts support this clone. The sample has other DNA sequences that encode this CDR3 too. The genes are TRBV5-1 and TRBJ2-5; weak D call: TRBD2 (5 bases). Germline lookup yields CDR1 SGHRS and CDR2 YFSETQ. The length of the CDR3 is 13 residues. Trimming took 0 bases from V and 5 from J, leaving 8 bases between them. This CDR3 reads CASSLGSGETQYF. The CDR3 bases are TGCGCCAGCAGCTTGGGATCGGGGGAGACCCAGTACTTC.

This clone was seen a handful of times. This chain joins TRBV19 and TRBJ2-7; D not resolved. The CDR3 spans 13 residues. CDR1 and CDR2 from the germline V gene are LNHDA and SQIVND (reference sequence). The V end was cut by 6 bases, the J end by 5 bases, with 14 bases between. The CDR3 sequence: CASSPALRHEQYF. The CDR3 DNA reads TGTGCCAGTAGCCCAGCACTGCGGCACGAGCAGTACTTC.

The V gene is TRBV20-1, the J gene TRBJ1-1; D is ambiguous. V was cut by 6 bases and J by 6 bases, with 11 bases left in between. This CDR3 has 11 amino acids. Germline CDR1 and CDR2: DFQATT and SNEGSKA (reference sequence). This CDR3 reads CSAGGIPEAFF. In DNA form, the CDR3 reads TGCAGTGCGGGAGGTATACCTGAAGCTTTCTTT.

V is TRBV4-2 and J is TRBJ2-5; TRBD1 or TRBD2 may be the D gene (5 bases each). The germline gives CDR1 LGHNA, CDR2 YNFKEQ. The CDR3 has 15 residues. V gave up 0 bases and J gave up 2 bases, with 10 bases separating them. The CDR3 DNA reads TGTGCCAGCAGCCAAGATGGGACGCTTCAAGAGACCCAGTACTTC. Translating it yields CASSQDGTLQETQYF.

This chain uses TRBV28 with TRBJ1-1; D gene uncertain. V was pared by 5 bases and J by 6 bases, with 10 bases between. Germline V gene sequence: CDR1 MDHEN, CDR2 SYDVKM. This CDR3 contains 12 residues. The CDR3 is CASSAGGAEAFF. CDR3 bases: TGTGCCAGCAGTGCCGGCGGGGCTGAAGCTTTCTTT.

V is TRBV23-1 and J is TRBJ2-5; D may be TRBD1 (5 bases). TRBV23-1 is identified as an open reading frame with a role that is uncertain. The V and J ends lost 6 bases and 5 bases respectively, with 13 bases between them. The CDR3 has 13 amino acids. The DNA of the CDR3 is TGCGCCAGCAGGCTGGTGGGGCGGGAGACCCAGTACTTC. It specifies CASRLVGRETQYF.

The chain uses TRBV7-3 and TRBJ2-5; TRBD2 might be the D (5 bases). Germline values: CDR1 SGHTA, CDR2 FQGTGA. The V gene lost 2 bases and the J gene lost 4 bases, with 14 bases spanning the gap. The CDR3 contains 15 residues. CDR3 sequence: CASSLGGTFRETQYF. Here the CDR3 DNA reads TGTGCCAGCAGCTTAGGAGGCACATTTCGAGAGACCCAGTACTTC.

The V gene is TRBV7-9, the J gene TRBJ2-1; the D is unclear. The CDR3 covers 12 residues. The germline V and J ends were trimmed by 5 bases and 6 bases, with 8 bases remaining between them. From germline, CDR1 is SEHNR and CDR2 FQNEAQ (reference sequence). The CDR3 region has the DNA TGTGCCAGCAGCCTCCTCAGCAATGAGCAGTTCTTC. The encoded protein is CASSLLSNEQFF.

Only a few counts were recorded for this clone. The V gene is TRBV6-5, the J gene TRBJ1-1; D gene ambiguous. The CDR3 is 16 amino acids. From germline, CDR1 is MNHEY and CDR2 SVGAGI. V lost 2 bases and J lost 4, with 17 bases in between. The CDR3 nucleotides read TGTGCCAGCAGTTACGAGTCATATCCTGGCGGCACTGAAGCTTTCTTT. Translation: CASSYESYPGGTEAFF.

This clone occurred a few times. Within the sample, other DNA sequences also encode this same CDR3. Here the CDR3 DNA reads TGTGCCAGCAGCGGACAGGGAAGCACAGATACGCAGTATTTT. This sequence encodes CASSGQGSTDTQYF. The rearrangement joins TRBV2 to TRBJ2-3; 8 positions agree with TRBD1. CDR1 SNHLY and CDR2 FYNNEI come from the germline V gene. V shed 6 bases, J shed 0 bases, and the junction held 2 bases outside the gene matches. This CDR3 comprises 14 residues.

Comment on this clone: At one of its ends the junction is not consistent with the germline gene, which may arise from a read error. This sample also contains other DNA sequences that code for the same CDR3. The rearrangement uses TRBV7-9 and TRBJ2-7, with 7 positions matching TRBD1. The CDR3 loop spans 13 amino acids. Germline V CDR1 and CDR2: SEHNR, FQNEAQ (reference sequence). In DNA form, the CDR3 reads TGCGCCAGCAGCCAAGACAGGGCCTACGAGCAGTACTTC. Translated: CASSQDRAYEQYF.

This clone has more than one count but fewer than ten. V gene TRBV7-8 combines with J gene TRBJ2-5, with TRBD1 as a possible D gene (6 bases). The CDR3 has 16 amino acids. V was clipped by 2 bases and J by 0 bases, with 13 bases between them. The V gene's germline CDR1 is SGHVS and CDR2 FQNEAQ. The CDR3 reads CASSLLGTTYQETQYF. The CDR3 region has the DNA TGTGCCAGCAGCTTATTAGGGACAACGTACCAAGAGACCCAGTACTTC. The full variable domain, in which reference TRBV7-8 and TRBJ2-5 provide the parts outside the CDR3, is GAGVSQSPRYKVAKRGQDVALRCDPISGHVSLFWYQQALGQGPEFLTYFQNEAQLDKSGLPSDRFFAERPEGSVSTLKIQRTQQEDSAVYLCASSLLGTTYQETQYFGPGTRLLVL.

This clone was observed a handful of times. The chain uses TRBV5-6 and TRBJ1-2; D unclear. Trimming removed 0 bases at V and 1 base at J, with 7 bases between. The CDR3 spans 14 residues. Germline V gene data show CDR1 as SGHDT and CDR2 as YYEEEE. The CDR3 loop is CASSLVSRNYGYTF. The CDR3 DNA reads as TGTGCCAGCAGCTTGGTTTCTCGTAACTATGGCTACACCTTC.